The 22 T cell receptor beta chains given below trace back to one sample, sequenced in a study of long-term antiretroviral therapy in people with HIV. Version v3.0 of the immunoSEQ assay ran at survey level. Data came from immunoSEQ multiplex PCR; TCRdb stores just in-frame clones and leaves some out. Here the sample spans around 20,000 clones, about 80% being singletons. Sequences were derived from unsorted PBMCs, sampled 0.5 years after starting antiretroviral therapy. Source of these receptors: a man younger than 35 with HIV.

This rearrangement joins TRBV18 to TRBJ2-2; D not resolved. V shed 4 bases and J shed 2 bases, with 8 bases lying between them. This CDR3 comprises 14 residues. Germline V gene lookup returns CDR1 KGHSH and CDR2 LQKENI. CDR3 loop: CASSQSVNTGELFF. CDR3 nucleotides: TGTGCCAGCTCACAGTCAGTCAACACCGGGGAGCTGTTTTTT.

The chain carries TRBV21-1 and TRBJ1-2; TRBD1 is the table's D call and was not checked against the DNA. TRBV21-1 is annotated as a pseudogene. This CDR3 is 19 amino acids long. CDR3 protein: CASSKGADRGKAANYGYTF. CDR3 nucleotide sequence: TGTGCCAGCAGCAAAGGGGCGGACAGGGGAAAAGCGGCCAACTATGGCTACACCTTC.

Regarding this clone: At one end the junction does not follow the germline gene, possibly because of a read error. The chain links TRBV6-1 to TRBJ2-2, with a tentative D call TRBD2 (5 bases). The CDR3 has 21 amino acids. CDR1 is MNHNS and CDR2 is SASEGT in the germline V gene. The CDR3 spells CASSEVPALPIILGNTGELLF. DNA of the CDR3: TGTGCCAGCAGTGAAGTACCGGCTTTGCCTATTATCTTAGGTAACACCGGGGAGCTGCTTTTT.

The chain employs TRBV27 and TRBJ2-7, with TRBD2 identical over 7 bases. The germline gives CDR1 MNHEY, CDR2 SMNVEV (reference sequence). Trimming took 7 bases from V and 1 from J; bases not matched to a gene: 7. This CDR3 is built from 14 residues. CDR3 loop: CASNTVGGSYEQYF. The CDR3, as DNA: TGTGCCAGCAACACCGTCGGGGGGTCCTACGAGCAGTACTTC.

This rearrangement joins TRBV6-5 to TRBJ1-1, with D perhaps TRBD1 (5 bases). CDR3 length equals 14 residues. V was shortened by 6 bases and J by 0 bases, with 11 bases between the two germline ends. Germline values: CDR1 MNHEY, CDR2 SVGAGI. The CDR3 sequence is CASSWGPLNTEAFF. CDR3 bases: TGTGCCAGCAGCTGGGGCCCATTGAACACTGAAGCTTTCTTT.

The J gene is TRBJ2-2, the V gene TRBV18; TRBD1 matches 7 bases. The junction had 4 bases not matched to a gene; V was cut back by 3 bases and J by 3 bases. CDR3 length: 15 residues. Per germline, CDR1 KGHSH and CDR2 LQKENI. CDR3 loop: CASSPRDRYTGELFF. The DNA of the CDR3 is TGTGCCAGCTCACCTAGGGACAGATACACCGGGGAGCTGTTTTTT.

The V gene is TRBV28, the J gene TRBJ2-7; TRBD1 is a possible D gene (5 bases). The V end lost 5 bases, the J end lost 2 bases, and 7 bases lay between the germline ends. This CDR3 has 12 residues. Looked up from germline, CDR1 is MDHEN and CDR2 is SYDVKM. CDR3 region: CASSKGPYEQYF. In nucleotides, the CDR3 is TGTGCCAGCAGTAAGGGGCCCTACGAGCAGTACTTC.

This chain links TRBV4-2 with TRBJ2-2; D uncertain. Trimming stripped 0 bases from V and 8 bases from J, with 7 bases between. The CDR3 loop spans 13 amino acids. The germline V gene encodes CDR1 LGHNA and CDR2 YNFKEQ. CDR3 residues: CASSQDPEGELFF. CDR3 nucleotides: TGTGCCAGCAGCCAAGATCCGGAGGGGGAGCTGTTTTTT.

This chain connects TRBV7-6 to TRBJ2-7, with 9 bases identical to TRBD1. This CDR3 comprises 16 residues. CDR1 and CDR2 (germline): SGHVS, FNYEAQ. Losses at the gene ends were 0 bases for V and 1 base for J; bases not matched to a gene: 4. This CDR3 is CASSLASGQGSYEQYF. The CDR3 nucleotides read TGTGCCAGCAGCTTAGCGTCGGGACAGGGATCCTACGAGCAGTACTTC.

The chain couples TRBV4-3 to TRBJ2-2; D gene ambiguous. The CDR3 is 15 amino acids. CDR1 and CDR2 (germline): LGHNA, YSLEER. The V gene lost 0 bases and the J gene lost 7 bases, with 12 bases spanning the gap. As DNA, the CDR3 is TGCGCCAGCAGCCAAGATTCGATCTGGATCGGGGAGCTGTTTTTT. Translating it yields CASSQDSIWIGELFF.

The chain carries TRBV2 and TRBJ2-3; 7 bases align to TRBD2. Germline V gives CDR1 SNHLY, CDR2 FYNNEI. This CDR3 region has 14 residues. V shed 11 bases, J shed 7 bases, and the junction held 15 bases outside the gene matches. The CDR3 is CAQGGWREGHTQYF. CDR3 bases: TGTGCCCAGGGAGGGTGGAGGGAGGGGCATACGCAGTATTTT.

This clone was counted between two and nine times. The chain carries TRBV6-1 and TRBJ2-5; 9 bases are shared with TRBD1. The ends lost 3 bases at V and 5 bases at J; junction bases unmatched: 10. The CDR3 is made up of 16 amino acids. Germline loops: CDR1 MNHNS, CDR2 SASEGT. CDR3 nucleotides: TGTGCCAGCAGTGACAGGGACAGGGCCGCCAGGGAGACCCAGTACTTC. This translates into CASSDRDRAARETQYF.

The chain uses TRBV5-5 and TRBJ1-1, with D hard to call. The V end was cut by 5 bases, the J end by 10 bases, with 21 bases between. The CDR3 is 14 amino acids. Looked up from germline, CDR1 is SGHKS and CDR2 is YYEKEE (reference sequence). The CDR3 loop is CASSMGRATPGAFF. The DNA of the CDR3 is TGTGCCAGCAGTATGGGAAGGGCTACGCCTGGAGCTTTCTTT.

The chain combines TRBV6-1 with TRBJ2-1, with 8 bases fitting TRBD2. The CDR3 contains 16 residues. With 3 bases clipped from V and 1 base from J, the junction kept 5 bases outside the gene matches. Germline-derived CDR1 and CDR2 are MNHNS and SASEGT. The CDR3, as DNA: TGTGCCAGCAGTGAGTTCGGGGGGGGTTCCTACAATGAGCAGTTCTTC. Translated: CASSEFGGGSYNEQFF.

In DNA form, the CDR3 reads TGCGCCAGCAGCCCCAGGGGGGGCACAGATACGCAGTATTTT. Its translation is CASSPRGGTDTQYF. J is TRBJ2-3 and V is TRBV4-3; D is possibly TRBD1 (7 bases). From germline, CDR1 is LGHNA and CDR2 YSLEER. The CDR3 length is 14 residues. V gave up 4 bases and J gave up 1 base, with 9 bases separating them.

The chain links TRBV5-4 to TRBJ2-7; the match to TRBD1 covers 7 bases. Germline CDR1 is SGHNT and CDR2 is YYREEE (reference sequence). CDR3 length equals 15 residues. V gave up 0 bases and J gave up 5 bases; unmatched junction bases: 8. The CDR3 loop reads CASSLVGGSVHEQYF. Written as DNA, the CDR3 is TGTGCCAGCAGCTTGGTAGGGGGCTCAGTCCACGAGCAGTACTTC.

This clone was counted a single time. The chain recombines TRBV5-1 with TRBJ2-1, with TRBD2 identical over 9 bases. CDR3 length: 14 amino acids. V lost 4 bases to trimming and J lost 6 bases; unmatched junction nucleotides: 5. Germline lookup yields CDR1 SGHRS and CDR2 YFSETQ. The CDR3 DNA follows: TGCGCCAGCAGCGGCGGGGGGGCCGGCAATGAGCAGTTCTTC. This gives the protein CASSGGGAGNEQFF.

The rearrangement links TRBV5-8 to TRBJ1-5; D call uncertain. Looked up from germline, CDR1 is SGHTS and CDR2 is YDEGEE. V was trimmed by 0 bases and J by 2 bases, leaving 9 bases between them. The CDR3 is 15 amino acids. CDR3 in amino acids: CASSLAPGGNQPQHF. The CDR3 nucleotides are TGTGCCAGCAGCTTGGCCCCGGGAGGCAATCAGCCCCAGCATTTT.

The V call is TRBV13, the J call TRBJ2-5, with D hard to call. Germline CDR1 and CDR2: PRHDT and FYEKMQ (reference sequence). The CDR3 sequence is 14 residues long. Trimming pared 1 base from V and 5 bases from J, leaving 11 bases between. The CDR3 protein is CASSLADLGETQYF. Written as DNA, the CDR3 is TGTGCCAGCAGCTTAGCCGATCTCGGGGAGACCCAGTACTTC.

The rearrangement joins TRBV7-2 to TRBJ2-7; no firm D call. The CDR3 runs 15 residues. From germline, CDR1 is SGHTA and CDR2 FQGNSA. V dropped 3 bases and J dropped 1 base, with 13 bases sitting between them. CDR3 sequence (DNA): TGTGCCAGCAGCTTTAGGAGCGTCCCATCCTACGAGCAGTACTTC. This encodes CASSFRSVPSYEQYF.

This clone has more than one count but fewer than ten. V is TRBV7-2 and J is TRBJ2-1, with D perhaps matching TRBD1 (5 bases). V lost 6 bases to trimming and J lost 13 bases, with 19 bases between them. CDR1 SGHTA and CDR2 FQGNSA come from the germline V gene. The CDR3 covers 13 residues. CDR3 sequence: CASSSKGQTAQFF. The CDR3 region has the DNA TGTGCCAGCAGTTCTAAGGGGCAGACCGCTCAGTTCTTC.

This clone has just one count. The chain links TRBV4-3 to TRBJ1-2, with a weak D call TRBD1 (6 bases). The CDR3 contains 14 residues. The germline CDR1 and CDR2 sequences are LGHNA and YSLEER. The V and J ends lost 0 bases and 5 bases respectively, with 10 bases between them. CDR3 DNA sequence: TGCGCCAGCAGCCAAGACTGGGGGGCATATGGCTACACCTTC. Translation gives CASSQDWGAYGYTF.